These 17 T cell receptor beta chains were sequenced from one sample in a study of CD8+ T cells in alopecia areata. Extracted from the samples, RNA was reverse transcribed into cDNA to serve as the sequencing template. Only in-frame clones appear in the TCRdb table, and some are missing; sequencing was by immunoSEQ multiplex PCR. The profile shows about 210,000 clones, roughly 64% of them singletons. Indicated treatment: oral pan-JAK inhibitor, 5-10 mg twice daily. This specimen was CD4+ T cells sorted from blood, taken at week 4, from a patient treated with tofacitinib. These receptors came from a human donor with alopecia areata.

The genes are TRBV30 and TRBJ1-2; D uncertain. Germline CDR1 GTSNPN, CDR2 SVGIG (reference sequence). The CDR3 extends over 12 amino acids. V was cut by 2 bases and J by 2 bases, with 6 bases left in between. CDR3 nucleotides: TGTGCCTGGAGTCCCTTGAACTATGGCTACACCTTC. Its protein is CAWSPLNYGYTF.

The chain combines TRBV30 with TRBJ1-2; D is ambiguous. Between the trimmed V and J ends, which lost 0 bases and 0 bases, there was a span of 8 bases. The length of the CDR3 is 14 residues. Germline CDR1 is GTSNPN and CDR2 is SVGIG (reference sequence). CDR3 in amino acids: CAWSVGPSNYGYTF. Here the CDR3 DNA reads TGTGCCTGGAGTGTAGGGCCCTCTAACTATGGCTACACCTTC.

In its sample, this clone was seen once. This chain links TRBV5-6 with TRBJ1-6; D may be TRBD1 (5 bases). This CDR3 has 16 amino acids. CDR1 is SGHDT, CDR2 YYEEEE, per germline. Between the trimmed V and J ends, which lost 3 bases and 3 bases, there was a span of 13 bases. In DNA, the CDR3 is TGTGCCAGCAGCTACCGACAGCGCTACTATAATTCACCCCTCCACTTT. Protein sequence: CASSYRQRYYNSPLHF.

This clone was seen many times. The chain joins TRBV4-3 to TRBJ2-7; D call uncertain. With 3 bases removed from V and 3 bases from J, the gap between germline ends came to 9 bases. CDR1 is LGHNA and CDR2 is YSLEER in the germline V gene. CDR3 length equals 13 residues. The CDR3 loop is CASSHLPSYEQYF. The CDR3 DNA follows: TGCGCCAGCAGCCATTTACCTAGCTACGAGCAGTACTTC.

The chain uses TRBV29-1 and TRBJ2-1, with D possibly matching TRBD1 (6 bases). Per the germline V gene, CDR1 is SQVTM and CDR2 is ANQGSEA. The CDR3 totals 14 residues. V was clipped by 5 bases and J by 8 bases, with 19 bases between them. The CDR3 DNA reads TGCAGCGTTAACCTTGACAGGTCCTATGATGAGCAGTTCTTC. Its protein is CSVNLDRSYDEQFF.

The DNA of the CDR3 is TGTGCCAGCAGTAACCGGGACAGGGGTGTCGAGCAGTACTTC. This encodes CASSNRDRGVEQYF. V usage is TRBV27 and J usage is TRBJ2-7; 10 bases are a match to TRBD1. The V gene's germline CDR1 is MNHEY and CDR2 SMNVEV (reference sequence). Trimming cost V 5 bases and J 6 bases; bases outside gene matches: 7. CDR3 size: 14 residues.

The chain has TRBV10-2 and TRBJ2-7; D is unclear. V gave up 1 base and J gave up 0 bases, with 13 bases separating them. CDR3 length: 16 residues. Per germline, CDR1 WSHSY and CDR2 SAAADI. The CDR3 nucleotides are TGCGCCAGCAGTGAGTACACGAAGAGTCCCTCCTACGAGCAGTACTTC. Its protein is CASSEYTKSPSYEQYF.

This rearrangement joins TRBV5-1 to TRBJ2-2; D unclear. Trimming took 7 bases from V and 4 from J, leaving 14 bases between them. Germline CDR1 SGHRS, CDR2 YFSETQ. CDR3 length: 14 amino acids. DNA for the CDR3: TGCGCCAGCTGCCGAGGCGAAGTCACCGGGGAGCTGTTTTTT. This gives the protein CASCRGEVTGELFF.

The chain couples TRBV4-1 to TRBJ2-7; weak D call: TRBD2 (6 bases). Germline CDR1 reads MGHRA; CDR2 reads YSYEKL. The CDR3 loop spans 14 amino acids. The ends were cut back, 3 bases at V and 2 bases at J, with 11 bases in the middle. This chain's CDR3 is CASSHQEGPYEQYF. CDR3 in DNA: TGCGCCAGCAGCCATCAGGAGGGGCCCTACGAGCAGTACTTC.

This clone was observed a few times. V usage is TRBV5-1 and J usage is TRBJ2-3, with a possible D match to TRBD2 (5 bases). Trimming pared 4 bases from V and 4 bases from J, leaving 7 bases between. The germline CDR1 and CDR2 sequences are SGHRS and YFSETQ. The CDR3 has 12 residues. The CDR3 sequence: CASSRGADTQYF. CDR3 nucleotides: TGCGCCAGCAGCCGGGGTGCAGATACGCAGTATTTT.

The V and J genes are TRBV30 and TRBJ1-6; D may be TRBD1 (6 bases). This CDR3 is 12 amino acids long. Trimming took off 2 bases at V and 8 bases at J, with 7 bases between the two ends. Per germline, CDR1 GTSNPN and CDR2 SVGIG (reference sequence). The DNA of the CDR3 is TGTGCCTGGAGTAAGGGGGATTCACCCCTCCACTTT. This encodes CAWSKGDSPLHF.

The CDR3 region is CASSQGLQGTNTGELFF. The CDR3 nucleotides read TGCGCCAGCAGCCAAGGCCTACAGGGAACGAACACCGGGGAGCTGTTTTTT. The chain is built from TRBV4-3 and TRBJ2-2; a weak D match, TRBD1 (6 bases). The V and J ends lost 1 base and 0 bases respectively, with 12 bases between them. Germline CDR1 reads LGHNA; CDR2 reads YSLEER. This CDR3 spans 17 amino acids.

This clone was seen once. This chain uses TRBV5-1 with TRBJ2-5, with 9 bases lining up with TRBD2. The length of the CDR3 is 16 residues. CDR1 SGHRS and CDR2 YFSETQ come from the germline V gene. After removal of 1 base from V and 3 bases from J, the junction contained 7 bases not matched to a gene. For the CDR3, the DNA is TGCGCCAGCAGCTTGAGAGCGGGGGGCTCGGAAGAGACCCAGTACTTC. As protein: CASSLRAGGSEETQYF.

This clone was detected a few times. This CDR3 reads CASSPPRGSGPTTNYGYTF. In DNA form, the CDR3 reads TGCGCCAGCAGTCCCCCGAGGGGCTCGGGGCCTACCACTAACTATGGCTACACCTTC. This chain links TRBV23-1 with TRBJ1-2; D perhaps matches TRBD1 (5 bases). Being an ORF, TRBV23-1 has a function that is uncertain. The ends were cut back, 4 bases at V and 0 bases at J, with 24 bases in the middle. The CDR3 is made up of 19 amino acids.

The rearrangement uses TRBV27 and TRBJ2-7; D perhaps matches TRBD1 (5 bases). Trimming cost V 5 bases and J 6 bases, with 14 bases left between them. The germline V gene encodes CDR1 MNHEY and CDR2 SMNVEV (reference sequence). CDR3 length equals 13 residues. The CDR3 loop reads CASSTDKPGEQYF. CDR3 in DNA: TGTGCCAGCAGTACGGACAAGCCCGGCGAGCAGTACTTC.

The rearrangement uses TRBV20-1 and TRBJ1-1; D gene uncertain. The CDR3 covers 11 residues. CDR1 DFQATT and CDR2 SNEGSKA come from the germline V gene (reference sequence). V was pared by 5 bases and J by 7 bases, with 11 bases between. CDR3 DNA: TGCAGTGCTCCTCACGCGGGTGAAGCTTTCTTT. Amino acid sequence: CSAPHAGEAFF.

V gene TRBV27 combines with J gene TRBJ1-2; 8 bases agree with TRBD1. CDR3 length: 14 residues. Trimming at V came to 5 bases and at J to 4 bases, leaving 6 bases not matched to a gene. Germline loops: CDR1 MNHEY, CDR2 SMNVEV (reference sequence). In nucleotides, the CDR3 is TGTGCCAGCAGTACCAGGGGGCTTGTCTATGGCTACACCTTC. Protein: CASSTRGLVYGYTF.